Listed below are T cell receptor beta chains from one sample, sequenced in a study of control samples from healthy donors and cancer patients. Libraries were prepared by immunoSEQ multiplex PCR; TCRdb keeps only in-frame clonotypes and omits some of them. The sample has 150,000 to 200,000 clones, more than 85% seen once. The specimen was blood. The receptors here all came from a woman aged 40 to 50 in good health. The CDR3 runs from the conserved cysteine through the conserved F or W. D genes are given only for firm matches. For some rows the clone size is stated as once, few or many, or as a class when expanded; others skip it.

clone_size	v_call	d_call	j_call	cdr3_aa
-	TRBV2	TRBD1	TRBJ1-3	CASRQGQSGNTIYF
-	TRBV12-5	-	TRBJ1-2	CASGPPWSGYGYTF
-	TRBV12-3/TRBV12-4	-	TRBJ2-7	CASSRGLTYEQYF
-	TRBV3-1/TRBV3-2	-	TRBJ2-3	CASPCYDTQYF
once	TRBV5-1	-	TRBJ1-1	CASSLAVGAGGSEAFF
-	TRBV10-2	-	TRBJ1-5	CATTGQNNQPQHF
-	TRBV5-1	-	TRBJ2-3	CASSLNRGFTDTQYF
once	TRBV9	-	TRBJ2-7	CASSAAYRRPYEQYF
-	TRBV2	TRBD2	TRBJ2-5	CASRERGGWETQYF
-	TRBV24-1	-	TRBJ2-3	CATSDPRTGSDTQYF
-	TRBV2	TRBD1	TRBJ1-6	CASVGQAHSPLHF
once	TRBV13	-	TRBJ2-1	CASADMDDNEQFF
few	TRBV7-9	-	TRBJ1-2	CASNNPGGYTF
-	TRBV9	TRBD1	TRBJ1-2	CASSVGGQGYGYTF
-	TRBV18	-	TRBJ2-5	CASSHSQEETQYF
-	TRBV7-9	-	TRBJ2-5	CASSYRQIRQKSFETQYF
-	TRBV23-1	-	TRBJ1-1	CASSQPQGCGNTEAFF
few	TRBV28	-	TRBJ2-7	CASSLPGLYEQYF
-	TRBV19	-	TRBJ1-5	CASSIGGQPQHF
-	TRBV7-3	-	TRBJ2-2	CASSLNGPGNTGELFF
-	TRBV19	-	TRBJ1-1	CASSRQNTEAFF
-	TRBV6-5	-	TRBJ1-4	CASMGVGQGEKLFF
-	TRBV28	-	TRBJ1-2	CASSSYGYTF
-	TRBV12-3/TRBV12-4	-	TRBJ2-1	CASSLELVSGWFF
-	TRBV2	TRBD2	TRBJ2-3	CAARTSGGTDTQYF
-	TRBV7-8	TRBD1	TRBJ1-1	CASSLRTGSTEAFF
-	TRBV3-1/TRBV3-2	-	TRBJ1-2	CASSQQSFYGYTF
-	TRBV6-5	TRBD1	TRBJ1-2	CASSPVQGARGYTF
-	TRBV4-1	-	TRBJ2-7	CASSQELRGYEQYF
-	TRBV14	TRBD2	TRBJ2-1	CASSHGPGLGSYNEQFF
-	TRBV5-1	TRBD1	TRBJ2-3	CASSPGTGGGDTQYF
-	TRBV12-3/TRBV12-4	-	TRBJ1-1	CASSLQRNTEAFF
few	TRBV3-1/TRBV3-2	-	TRBJ2-5	CASSHPTVTQYF
-	TRBV24-1	-	TRBJ1-5	CATSDQGQPQHF
-	TRBV28	TRBD1	TRBJ1-2	CASSLTGTGDRYTF
-	TRBV18	TRBD1	TRBJ2-7	CASSSGQGYEQYF
few	TRBV2	-	TRBJ2-4	CASNLEIAKNIQYF
-	TRBV6-5	-	TRBJ2-1	CASENRGGSNEQFF
-	TRBV5-1	-	TRBJ1-6	CASSLVGVSGSPLHF
-	TRBV5-1	-	TRBJ2-3	CASRVLGDTQYF
-	TRBV28	TRBD2	TRBJ2-7	CASTERGGRAEQYF
-	TRBV7-9	-	TRBJ1-2	CASSPPSGRSVDLGGYTF
-	TRBV10-3	-	TRBJ2-2	CAITGGRGNTGELFF
-	TRBV6-1	TRBD2	TRBJ2-5	CASSEVFMGEGNGTQYF
-	TRBV5-1	-	TRBJ2-1	CASSPRPGTGQFF
-	TRBV7-6	-	TRBJ1-2	CASSLDGGPRGYTF
-	TRBV15	-	TRBJ2-7	CATSRDLEGATEQYF
-	TRBV4-1	-	TRBJ1-6	CASSQGPLNSPLHF
-	TRBV13	TRBD2	TRBJ2-1	CASSPERGQNNEQFF
-	TRBV5-1	TRBD2	TRBJ2-7	CASSLEGGGSYEQYF
-	TRBV6-4	-	TRBJ1-5	CASKGVLGNQPQHF
-	TRBV7-3	TRBD2	TRBJ2-7	CASSLGDGGVYEQYF
-	TRBV27	TRBD1	TRBJ1-6	CASSLGQGASWRLNSPLHF
-	TRBV9	TRBD1	TRBJ2-1	CASSVEGQTSYNEQFF
-	TRBV11-2	TRBD2	TRBJ2-5	CASSRRGSGGAWETQYF
-	TRBV5-8	-	TRBJ1-1	CASSSNRERTEAFF
-	TRBV5-1	TRBD1	TRBJ1-4	CASSLRQGTNEKLFF
-	TRBV11-2	-	TRBJ1-5	CASSLGGTGNQPQHF